This T cell receptor beta chain is drawn from a study of blood T cells in healthy people across ages. Study summary: For every two T cells, template switching captured about one barcoded beta molecule. Study-wide points: TCR beta diversity was tightly associated with the proportion of naive T cells. Fewer expanded clones and more diversity marked long-lived versus aged donors.

This clonotype was seen a few times. Its antigen is undetermined. Using a J-beta primer mix together with a sample-barcoded 5' primer, a second PCR was run for about 7 to 12 cycles. Every single cDNA molecule received a tag from a template-switch adaptor with 12 random nucleotides. One entry per CDR3 protein, called by TCRdb with MiXCR from the 5' RACE reads. The data contain 850,000 or so distinct CDR3 sequences, around 26% of them singletons. This receptor was taken from a woman older than 75 in good health. The sequenced sample consisted of blood.

The CDR3 bases are TGTGCCAGCAGCCCGACACTGAGCAATCAGCCCCAGCATTTT. Translating gives CASSPTLSNQPQHF. The genes are TRBV3-1 and TRBJ1-5; D gene uncertain. CDR3 length equals 14 residues. With 4 bases removed from V and 1 base from J, the gap between germline ends came to 8 bases. In germline, CDR1 is LGHDT, CDR2 YNNKEL (reference sequence).